These T cell receptor beta chains were read from a single sample in a study of CD8+ T cells in alopecia areata. Sequenced by immunoSEQ multiplex PCR; TCRdb stores in-frame clones only, minus some. This table has 95,000 to 110,000 clones, 85% to 90% appearing once. Sequencing was performed on CD8+ T cells sorted from blood, taken between weeks 30 and 35, from a patient treated with tofacitinib. These receptors all stem from a human donor with alopecia areata. CDR3s include the opening cysteine and the closing phenylalanine or tryptophan. The D gene is left open where the match is weak. Where a row states a size, it is once, few, many or the class of an expanded clone; other rows omit it.

clone size	J gene	D gene	V gene	CDR3 DNA	CDR3 protein
NA	TRBJ2-1	TRBD2	TRBV9	TGTGCCAGCAGCGTAGAGGCTAGCGGGATCTACAATGAGCAGTTCTTC	CASSVEASGIYNEQFF
NA	TRBJ2-1	TRBD2	TRBV13	TGTGCCAGCAGCCCTAGGACTAGCGGGGTCTCCTACAATGAGCAGTTCTTC	CASSPRTSGVSYNEQFF
few	TRBJ1-1	TRBD1	TRBV4-1	TGCGCCAGCAGCCAAGACTCGACAGGGGTGCGGACTGAAGCTTTCTTT	CASSQDSTGVRTEAFF
once	TRBJ2-1	TRBD2	TRBV7-2	TGTGCCAGCAGCTTAATATATATTCCTAGCGGGAGCTCCTACAATGAGCAGTTCTTC	CASSLIYIPSGSSYNEQFF
NA	TRBJ2-1	NA	TRBV5-1	TGCGCCAGCAGACCCGACTGGGGGATATACAATGAGCAGTTCTTC	CASRPDWGIYNEQFF
NA	TRBJ2-1	TRBD1	TRBV23-1	TGCGCCAGCAACCTCCGGGACAGGGGCGCTGAGCAGTTCTTC	CASNLRDRGAEQFF
NA	TRBJ2-1	TRBD2	TRBV10-3	TGTGCCACCGAAGGACTAGCCGGGAATAATGAGCAGTTCTTC	CATEGLAGNNEQFF
NA	TRBJ2-3	NA	TRBV7-2	TGTGCCAGCAGCTTAGGGTTCGACCCTAGCACAGATACGCAGTATTTT	CASSLGFDPSTDTQYF
NA	TRBJ1-6	NA	TRBV30	TGTGCCTGGAGTGATGGCCGCGCCGGCTATAATTCACCCCTCCACTTT	CAWSDGRAGYNSPLHF
NA	TRBJ2-7	TRBD2	TRBV5-4	TGTGCCAGCCGGGGGGGTACAGACTCTTCCTATTCCTACGAGCAGTACTTC	CASRGGTDSSYSYEQYF
NA	TRBJ2-1	NA	TRBV19	TGTGCCAGTAGTATAGGTGGGAGTGAGCAGTTCTTC	CASSIGGSEQFF
NA	TRBJ1-1	TRBD1	TRBV5-1	TGCGCCAGCAGCTTGGGGCAGGGGGCTGAGGCTGAAGCTTTCTTT	CASSLGQGAEAEAFF
once	TRBJ2-3	NA	TRBV5-4	TGTGCCAGCAGCTTGGCCTCCGCGGCGCAGTATTTT	CASSLASAAQYF
once	TRBJ2-1	NA	TRBV6-1	TGTGCCAGCAGTGTTAATTACAATGAGCAGTTCTTC	CASSVNYNEQFF
NA	TRBJ2-5	TRBD1	TRBV7-2	TGTGCCAGCAGCCCCGGGACAGGGGATAGAGAGACCCAGTACTTC	CASSPGTGDRETQYF
NA	TRBJ2-5	TRBD2	TRBV29-1	TGCAGCGTCCGCCGTTTGGGAGGGCAAGAGACCCAGTACTTC	CSVRRLGGQETQYF
NA	TRBJ1-1	NA	TRBV27	TGTGCCAGCAGTTTATCGGGGCATTTTAACACTGAAGCTTTCTTT	CASSLSGHFNTEAFF
few	TRBJ2-7	NA	TRBV4-2	TGTGCCAGCAGCCAAGATCAGTCCAGCCGCCCCGCCTACGAGCAGTACTTC	CASSQDQSSRPAYEQYF
NA	TRBJ1-5	NA	TRBV7-2	TGTGCCAGCAGCTTAGGTACGAGCAGCGGGGAGCCCCAGCATTTT	CASSLGTSSGEPQHF
NA	TRBJ2-7	NA	TRBV7-9	TGTGCCAGCAGCTTAGGAGGCTCAGGATCCTACGAGCAGTACTTC	CASSLGGSGSYEQYF
NA	TRBJ2-4	NA	TRBV5-1	TGCGCCAGCAGCTTCATCTTCTGGGGAGGCAAAAACATTCAGTACTTC	CASSFIFWGGKNIQYF
NA	TRBJ2-5	NA	TRBV5-1	TGCGCCAGCAGCTTGGAGGCCGACAGGCCCCAGTACTTC	CASSLEADRPQYF
NA	TRBJ2-2	NA	TRBV7-9	TGTGCCAGCACCCGTCCCGGACTGAGTTTAGAGCTGTTTTTT	CASTRPGLSLELFF